The present entry profiles one TCR beta chain with its context. Its antigen is unknown. This entry is derived from a study of CD4 T cells in relation to SARS-CoV-2 and coronaviruses. As for the study in general: Patient ages ranged from about 20 to 72, median 38. Crossreactive spike epitopes shared across donors were mapped to their HLA restriction. The study, taken as a whole, reports: Pre-pandemic and post-infection samples never came from the same donor. Crossreactivity was assessed only for spike protein, not other viral proteins.

Germline V gene sequence: CDR1 MNHEY, CDR2 SVGAGI. The CDR3 has 16 amino acids. V lost 0 bases, J lost 1 base, and 10 bases lay in between. Profiling relied on immunoSEQ multiplex PCR, and the TCRdb table lists in-frame clones only, not all of them. The sample shows about 56,000 clones, roughly nine tenths of them seen only once. The chain has TRBV6-5 and TRBJ1-3, with a weak D call TRBD1 (5 bases). The TCR sequence derives from an adult with COVID-19. Sequences were obtained from naive CD4+ T cells from PBMCs. As to subset: naive CD4+ T cells isolated by negative enrichment. Written as DNA, the CDR3 is TGTGCCAGCAGTTACTCGGCAGGGACGTCTGGAAACACCATATATTTT. Protein product: CASSYSAGTSGNTIYF.